This entry concerns a single T cell receptor beta chain. No antigen is known for it. Sequenced by immunoSEQ multiplex PCR; TCRdb stores in-frame clones only, minus some. The sample holds fewer than 25,000 clones, 85% to 95% seen once. This entry is derived from a study of brain T cells in children with intractable seizures. Study conclusions and caveats: Absence of clones before surgery may stem from lower sequencing depth.

Germline loops: CDR1 PRHDT, CDR2 FYEKMQ (reference sequence). There are 14 residues in the CDR3. Trimming left V 1 base short and J 3 bases short, with 6 bases between. The specimen was peripheral blood, collected at surgery. The TCR sequence derives from a boy between 10 and 17 years old with focal cortical dysplasia and intractable seizures. The V and J genes are TRBV13 and TRBJ2-2, with D possibly matching TRBD1 (6 bases). CDR3 sequence (DNA): TGTGCCAGCAGCTTAGACAGGGACACCGGGGAGCTGTTTTTT. It is translated as CASSLDRDTGELFF.